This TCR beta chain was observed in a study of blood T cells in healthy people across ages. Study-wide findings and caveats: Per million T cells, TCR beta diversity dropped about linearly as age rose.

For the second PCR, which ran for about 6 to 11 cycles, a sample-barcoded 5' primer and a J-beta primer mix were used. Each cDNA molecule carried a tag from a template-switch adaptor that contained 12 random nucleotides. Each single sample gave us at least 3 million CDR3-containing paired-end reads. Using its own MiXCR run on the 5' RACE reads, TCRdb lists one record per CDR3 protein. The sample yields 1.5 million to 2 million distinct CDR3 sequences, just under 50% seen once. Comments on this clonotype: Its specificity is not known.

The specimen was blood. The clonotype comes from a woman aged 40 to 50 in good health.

CDR3 region: CASSLDLAGSNQETQYF. The DNA for the CDR3 is TGTGCCAGCAGCTTAGACCTAGCGGGGTCAAATCAAGAGACCCAGTACTTC. The chain carries TRBV5-4 and TRBJ2-5; 9 bases line up with TRBD2. The germline gives CDR1 SGHNT, CDR2 YYREEE (reference sequence). V shed 2 bases and J 2 bases; nucleotides not matched to a gene: 10. This CDR3 is built from 17 residues.